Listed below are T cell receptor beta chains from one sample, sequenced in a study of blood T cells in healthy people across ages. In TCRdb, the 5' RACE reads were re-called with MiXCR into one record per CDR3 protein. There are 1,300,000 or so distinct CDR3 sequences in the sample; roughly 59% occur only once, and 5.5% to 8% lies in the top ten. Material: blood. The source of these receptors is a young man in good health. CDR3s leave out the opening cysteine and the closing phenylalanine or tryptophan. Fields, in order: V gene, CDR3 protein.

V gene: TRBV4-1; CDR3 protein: ASSQEARASPLH
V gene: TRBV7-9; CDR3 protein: ASSFSREQGRDIQY
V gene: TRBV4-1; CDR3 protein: ASSQKTTSTYEQY
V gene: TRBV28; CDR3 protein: ASRNIVVLFSGEQY
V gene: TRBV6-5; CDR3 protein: ASRDGDEQY
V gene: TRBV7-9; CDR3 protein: ASSWFQQTQY
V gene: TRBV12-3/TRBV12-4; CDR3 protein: ASSLRVPNTGELF
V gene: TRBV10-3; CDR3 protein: AISVGLEETQY
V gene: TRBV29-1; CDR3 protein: SVAATRTTGQGNTDTQY
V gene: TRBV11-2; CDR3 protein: ASSLALAVDEQY
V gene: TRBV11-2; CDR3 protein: ASSSSWLGDEQF
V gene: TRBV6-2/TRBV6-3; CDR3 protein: ASSDGTGLSDTQY
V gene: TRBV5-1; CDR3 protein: ASTLGAGVETQY
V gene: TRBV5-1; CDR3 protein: ASSNPDRAPQETQY
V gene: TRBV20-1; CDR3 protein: SARHHPREPKNIQY
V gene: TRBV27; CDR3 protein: ASSLSGQGAEYGHT
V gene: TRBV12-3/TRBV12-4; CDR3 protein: ASCFEGGTDTQY
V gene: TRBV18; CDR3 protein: ASSTPRSSYEQY
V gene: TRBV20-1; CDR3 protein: SARDHRGAGNEQF
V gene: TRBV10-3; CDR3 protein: AISESILAGEQF
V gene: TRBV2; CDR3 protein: ASSDFGQGFSYTQY
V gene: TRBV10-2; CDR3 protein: ASSEQHEAF
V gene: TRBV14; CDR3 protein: ASSQFGAPSYNEQF
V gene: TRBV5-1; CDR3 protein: ASSLAFSSDGYEQY
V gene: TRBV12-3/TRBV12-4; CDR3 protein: ASSLAPHNSPLH
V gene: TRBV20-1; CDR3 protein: SAAPVTGDYEQY
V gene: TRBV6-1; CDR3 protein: ASRDGSGRMDTFEY
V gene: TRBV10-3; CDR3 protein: ATQTGEEKTQY
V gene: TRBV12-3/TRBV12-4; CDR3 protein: ASSWRLAGETGWWGGLYEQY
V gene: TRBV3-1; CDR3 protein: ASSQDSTAYNEQF
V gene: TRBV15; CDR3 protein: ATSTTGGADNEQF
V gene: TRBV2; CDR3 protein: ASREDRAGYNEQF
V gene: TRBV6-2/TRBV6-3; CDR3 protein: ASRAGGLREQY
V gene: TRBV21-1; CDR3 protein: ASSNGLAWGTDTQY
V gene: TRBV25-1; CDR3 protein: ASSHWNRGLGDTQY
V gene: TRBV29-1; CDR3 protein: SVEKAHSVHYEQY
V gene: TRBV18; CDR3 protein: ASSPLTGDQETQY
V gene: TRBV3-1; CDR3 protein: ASSQNLGSLPYNEQF
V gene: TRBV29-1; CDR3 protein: SVVVSPNTGELF
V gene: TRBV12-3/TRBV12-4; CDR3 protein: ASSLWAGRMWNIQY
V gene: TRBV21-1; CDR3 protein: ASSTLGPSNNEQF
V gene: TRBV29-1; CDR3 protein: SVERVEDTGELF
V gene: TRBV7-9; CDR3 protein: ASTSPSRTDTQY
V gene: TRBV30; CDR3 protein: AWGTVTGELF
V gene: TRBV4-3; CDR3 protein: ASSQGRLRRIYGYT
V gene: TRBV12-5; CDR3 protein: ASGLYGSRSEQF
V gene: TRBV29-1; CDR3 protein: SVVQGKGEQY
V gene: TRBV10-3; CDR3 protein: AVSEELNYGYT
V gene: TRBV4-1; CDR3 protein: ASSQIKGKTTEAF
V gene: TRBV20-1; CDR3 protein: SARGGWDRGTGFPQFVQY
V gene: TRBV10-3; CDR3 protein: AISETWDSQETQY
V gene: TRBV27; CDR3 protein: ASSYSTGEDYGYT
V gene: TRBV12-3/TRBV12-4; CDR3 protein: AGSPRTGVPYEQY
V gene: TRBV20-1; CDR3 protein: SARATGPRNEQF
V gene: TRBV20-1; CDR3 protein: SARGGNYEQY
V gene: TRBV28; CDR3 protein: ASTAYNEQF
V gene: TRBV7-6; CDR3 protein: ASSWGTDRNQPQH
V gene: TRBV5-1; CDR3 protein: ASSTGQGLHEQY
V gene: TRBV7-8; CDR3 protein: ASSRPGTSGIPHGTDTQY